This T cell receptor beta chain was profiled in a study of T cell responses to AZD1222 COVID-19 vaccine. Turning to this clone: The target antigen is unknown.

Using immunoSEQ multiplex PCR, the repertoire was profiled, and TCRdb retains in-frame clones only, with some absent. The repertoire holds some 50,000 clones, with around 89% as singletons. Study observations and caveats: Researchers took repertoire samples only after the peak T cell response had come. Spike-specific TCR breadth and depth grew following two AZD1222 doses.

The ends were cut back, 0 bases at V and 3 bases at J, with 6 bases in the middle. There are 13 residues in the CDR3. Per germline, CDR1 SGHNT and CDR2 YENEEA. The chain combines TRBV11-3 with TRBJ2-7; D remains unclear. The sample consisted of peripheral blood, taken 28 days after the second AZD1222 dose. The sequence derives from an adult who received the AZD1222 COVID-19 vaccine. The CDR3 bases are TGTGCCAGCAGCTTAGAGGGCGGCTACGAGCAGTACTTC. Translated: CASSLEGGYEQYF.